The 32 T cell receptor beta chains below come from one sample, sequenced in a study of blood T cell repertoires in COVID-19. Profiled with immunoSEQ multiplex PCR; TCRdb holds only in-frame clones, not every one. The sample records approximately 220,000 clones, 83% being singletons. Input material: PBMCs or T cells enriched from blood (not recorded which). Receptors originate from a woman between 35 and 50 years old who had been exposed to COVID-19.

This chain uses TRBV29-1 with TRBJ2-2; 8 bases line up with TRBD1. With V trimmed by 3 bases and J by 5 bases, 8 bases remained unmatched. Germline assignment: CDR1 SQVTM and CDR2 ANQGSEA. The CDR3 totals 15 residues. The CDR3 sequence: CSVEGGQGGTGELFF. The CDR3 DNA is TGCAGCGTTGAGGGTGGACAGGGTGGAACCGGGGAGCTGTTTTTT.

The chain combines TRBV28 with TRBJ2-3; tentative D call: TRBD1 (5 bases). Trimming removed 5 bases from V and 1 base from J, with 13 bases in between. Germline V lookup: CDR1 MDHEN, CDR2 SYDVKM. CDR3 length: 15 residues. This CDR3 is CASSPPEGGTDTQYF. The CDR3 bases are TGTGCCAGCAGTCCCCCAGAAGGGGGCACAGATACGCAGTATTTT.

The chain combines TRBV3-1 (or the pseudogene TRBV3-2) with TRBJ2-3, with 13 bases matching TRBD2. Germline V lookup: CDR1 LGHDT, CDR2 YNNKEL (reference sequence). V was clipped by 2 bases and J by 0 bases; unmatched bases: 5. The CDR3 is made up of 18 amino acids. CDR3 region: CASSQPTLAGGSTDTQYF. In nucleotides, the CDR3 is TGTGCCAGCAGCCAACCCACACTAGCGGGGGGGAGCACAGATACGCAGTATTTT.

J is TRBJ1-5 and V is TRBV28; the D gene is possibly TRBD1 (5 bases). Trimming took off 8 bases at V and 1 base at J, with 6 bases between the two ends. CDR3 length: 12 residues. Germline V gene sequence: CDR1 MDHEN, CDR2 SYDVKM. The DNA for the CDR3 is TGTGCCAGCCAGGGAAGCAATCAGCCCCAGCATTTT. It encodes CASQGSNQPQHF.

In DNA, the CDR3 is TGTGCCAGCAGCGTAGGGCCACAGGGACAGCCCCAGCATTTT. As protein: CASSVGPQGQPQHF. The gene calls are TRBV9 and TRBJ1-5; maybe TRBD1 (6 bases). CDR1 is SGDLS, CDR2 YYNGEE, per germline. V gave up 0 bases and J gave up 7 bases, with 11 bases separating them. The length of the CDR3 is 14 residues.

The DNA for the CDR3 is TGTGCCAGCAGGGGTCGGGCAGGGGTCTATAGCAATCAGCCCCAGCATTTT. This gives the protein CASRGRAGVYSNQPQHF. V gene TRBV28 combines with J gene TRBJ1-5; possible D gene TRBD1, 6 bases. Trimming stripped 6 bases from V and 0 bases from J, with 18 bases between. Germline V CDR1 and CDR2: MDHEN, SYDVKM. The CDR3 runs 17 residues.

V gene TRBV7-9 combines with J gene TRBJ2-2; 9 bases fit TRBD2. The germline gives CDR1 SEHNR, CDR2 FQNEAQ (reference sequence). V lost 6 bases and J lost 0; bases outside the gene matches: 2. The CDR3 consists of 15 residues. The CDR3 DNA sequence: TGTGCCAGCAGTGCTAGCGGGGCGAACACCGGGGAGCTGTTTTTT. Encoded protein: CASSASGANTGELFF.

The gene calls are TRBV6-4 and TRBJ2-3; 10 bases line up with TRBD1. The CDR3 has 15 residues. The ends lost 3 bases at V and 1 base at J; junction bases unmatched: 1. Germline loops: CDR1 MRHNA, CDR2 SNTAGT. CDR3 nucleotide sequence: TGTGCCAGCAGTGAGGGGACAGGGGGCACAGATACGCAGTATTTT. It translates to CASSEGTGGTDTQYF.

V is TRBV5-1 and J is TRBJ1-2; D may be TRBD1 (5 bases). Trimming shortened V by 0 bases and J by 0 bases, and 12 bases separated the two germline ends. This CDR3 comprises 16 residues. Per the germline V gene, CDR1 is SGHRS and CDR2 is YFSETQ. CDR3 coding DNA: TGCGCCAGCAGCTTGGCAGGACAATTCACTAACTATGGCTACACCTTC. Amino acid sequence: CASSLAGQFTNYGYTF.

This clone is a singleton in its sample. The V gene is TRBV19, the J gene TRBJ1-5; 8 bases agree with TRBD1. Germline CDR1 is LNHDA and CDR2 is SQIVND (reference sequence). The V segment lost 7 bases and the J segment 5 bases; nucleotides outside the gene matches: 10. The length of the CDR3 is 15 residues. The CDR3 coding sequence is TGTGCCAGTACTCCAGGGGGCTTCAGCTATCAGCCCCAGCATTTT. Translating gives CASTPGGFSYQPQHF.

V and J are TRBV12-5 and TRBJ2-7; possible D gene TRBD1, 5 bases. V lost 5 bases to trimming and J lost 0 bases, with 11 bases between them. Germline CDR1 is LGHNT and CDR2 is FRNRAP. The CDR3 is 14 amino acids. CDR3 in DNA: TGTGCTAGTGGTAAACAGGTAGGCTCCTACGAGCAGTACTTC. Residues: CASGKQVGSYEQYF. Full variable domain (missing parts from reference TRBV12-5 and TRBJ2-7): DARVTQTPRHKVTEMGQEVTMRCQPILGHNTVFWYRQTMMQGLELLAYFRNRAPLDDSGMPKDRFSAEMPDATLATLKIQPSEPRDSAVYFCASGKQVGSYEQYFGPGTRLTVT.

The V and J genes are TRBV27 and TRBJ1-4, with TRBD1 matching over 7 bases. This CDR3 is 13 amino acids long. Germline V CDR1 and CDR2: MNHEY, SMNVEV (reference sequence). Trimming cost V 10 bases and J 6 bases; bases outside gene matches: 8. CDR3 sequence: CATRGRGHEKLFF. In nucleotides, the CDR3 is TGTGCCACCAGAGGTAGGGGGCATGAAAAACTGTTTTTT.

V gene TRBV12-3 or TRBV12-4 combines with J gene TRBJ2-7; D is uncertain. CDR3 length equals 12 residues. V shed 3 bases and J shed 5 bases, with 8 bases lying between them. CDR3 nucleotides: TGTGCCAGCAGTTTTCCGCGCGACGAGCAGTACTTC. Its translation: CASSFPRDEQYF.

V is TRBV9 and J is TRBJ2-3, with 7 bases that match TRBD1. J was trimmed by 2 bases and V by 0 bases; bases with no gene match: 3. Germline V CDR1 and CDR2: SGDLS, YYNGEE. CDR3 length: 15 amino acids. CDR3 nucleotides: TGTGCCAGCAGCGTAGAAGGACAGGTCACAGATACGCAGTATTTT. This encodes CASSVEGQVTDTQYF.

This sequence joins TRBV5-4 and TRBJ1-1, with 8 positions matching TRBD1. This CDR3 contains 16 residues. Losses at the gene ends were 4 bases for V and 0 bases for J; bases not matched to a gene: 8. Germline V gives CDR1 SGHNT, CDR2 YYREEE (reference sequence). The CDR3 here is CASSTGDRGLNTEAFF. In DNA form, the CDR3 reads TGTGCCAGCAGCACGGGCGACAGGGGCCTGAACACTGAAGCTTTCTTT.

The CDR3 bases are TGTGCCAGCAGCGTAGATCCGAAAGGAGTCCAGCCCCAGCATTTT. It translates to CASSVDPKGVQPQHF. V is TRBV9 and J is TRBJ1-5; no reliable D call. The CDR3 has 15 amino acids. V lost 0 bases and J 7 bases, leaving 14 bases between the germline ends. Germline V gene data show CDR1 as SGDLS and CDR2 as YYNGEE.

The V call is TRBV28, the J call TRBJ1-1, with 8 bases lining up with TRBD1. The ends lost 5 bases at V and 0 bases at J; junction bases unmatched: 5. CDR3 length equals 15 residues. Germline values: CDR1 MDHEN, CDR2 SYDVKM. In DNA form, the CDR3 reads TGTGCCAGCAGTCAGGGGGCAGGCGTGAACACTGAAGCTTTCTTT. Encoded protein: CASSQGAGVNTEAFF.

The CDR3 protein is CATSRDRGGQGGGYTF. CDR3 coding DNA: TGTGCCACCAGCAGAGATCGGGGGGGGCAGGGTGGCGGCTACACCTTC. This chain joins TRBV15 and TRBJ1-2, with D possibly being TRBD1 (6 bases). This CDR3 comprises 16 residues. Trimming removed 0 bases from V and 8 bases from J, with 19 bases in between. Germline CDR1 is LNHNV and CDR2 is YYDKDF (reference sequence).

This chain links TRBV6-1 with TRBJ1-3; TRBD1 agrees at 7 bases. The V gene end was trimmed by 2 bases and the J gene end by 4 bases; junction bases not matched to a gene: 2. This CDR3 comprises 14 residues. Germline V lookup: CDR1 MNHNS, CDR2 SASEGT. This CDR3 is CASSETGVGNTIYF. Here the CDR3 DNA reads TGTGCCAGCAGTGAAACAGGGGTCGGAAACACCATATATTTT.

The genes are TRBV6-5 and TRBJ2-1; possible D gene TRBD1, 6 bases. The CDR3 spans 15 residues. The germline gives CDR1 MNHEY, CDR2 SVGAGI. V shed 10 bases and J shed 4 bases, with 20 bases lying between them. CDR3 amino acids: CATIPPGTQYNEQFF. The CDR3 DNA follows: TGTGCCACCATCCCTCCCGGGACACAGTACAATGAGCAGTTCTTC.

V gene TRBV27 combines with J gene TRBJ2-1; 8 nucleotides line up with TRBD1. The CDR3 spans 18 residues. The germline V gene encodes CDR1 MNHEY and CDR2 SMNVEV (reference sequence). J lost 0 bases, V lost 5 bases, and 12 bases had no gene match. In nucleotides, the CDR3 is TGTGCCAGCAGTCCATACCGGGACAGGACAAGCTCCTACAATGAGCAGTTCTTC. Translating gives CASSPYRDRTSSYNEQFF.

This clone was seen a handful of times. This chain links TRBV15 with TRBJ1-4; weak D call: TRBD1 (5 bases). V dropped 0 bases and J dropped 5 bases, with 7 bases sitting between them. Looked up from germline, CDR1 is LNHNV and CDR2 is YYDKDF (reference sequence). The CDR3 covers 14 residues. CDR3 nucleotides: TGTGCCACCAGCAGAGACGGGGGGAATGAAAAACTGTTTTTT. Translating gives CATSRDGGNEKLFF.

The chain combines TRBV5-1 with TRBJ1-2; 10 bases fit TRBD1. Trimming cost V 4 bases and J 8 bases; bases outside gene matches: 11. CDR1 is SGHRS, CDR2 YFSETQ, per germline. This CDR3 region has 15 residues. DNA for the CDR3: TGCGCCAGCAGCCCCGACAGGGGGCGCTTAGAGGGCTACACCTTC. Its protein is CASSPDRGRLEGYTF.

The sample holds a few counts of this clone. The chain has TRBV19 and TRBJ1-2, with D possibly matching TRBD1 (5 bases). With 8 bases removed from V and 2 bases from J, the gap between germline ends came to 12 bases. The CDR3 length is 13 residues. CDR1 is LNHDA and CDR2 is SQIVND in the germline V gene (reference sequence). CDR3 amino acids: CASQWGTNYGYTF. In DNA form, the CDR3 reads TGTGCCAGTCAATGGGGCACCAACTATGGCTACACCTTC.

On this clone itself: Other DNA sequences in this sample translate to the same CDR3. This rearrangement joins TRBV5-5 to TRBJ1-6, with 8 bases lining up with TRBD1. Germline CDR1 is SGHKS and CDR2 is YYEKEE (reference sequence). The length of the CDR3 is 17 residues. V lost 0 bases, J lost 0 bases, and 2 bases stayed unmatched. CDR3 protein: CASSLAGTGSYNSPLHF. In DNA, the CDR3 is TGTGCCAGCAGCTTGGCCGGGACAGGCTCCTATAATTCACCCCTCCACTTT.

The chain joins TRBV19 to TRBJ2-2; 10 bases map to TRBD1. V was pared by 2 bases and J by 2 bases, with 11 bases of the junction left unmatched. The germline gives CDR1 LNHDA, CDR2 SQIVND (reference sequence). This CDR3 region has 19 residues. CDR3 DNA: TGTGCCAGTAGTATAACGCGTCGAGGGACAGGGGTAAACACCGGGGAGCTGTTTTTT. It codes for CASSITRRGTGVNTGELFF.

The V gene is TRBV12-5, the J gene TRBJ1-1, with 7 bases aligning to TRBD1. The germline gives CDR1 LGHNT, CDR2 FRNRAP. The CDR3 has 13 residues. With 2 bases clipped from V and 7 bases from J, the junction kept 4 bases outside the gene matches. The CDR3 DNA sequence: TGTGCTAGTGGTTTGTTCGGGACAGATGAAGCTTTCTTT. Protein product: CASGLFGTDEAFF.

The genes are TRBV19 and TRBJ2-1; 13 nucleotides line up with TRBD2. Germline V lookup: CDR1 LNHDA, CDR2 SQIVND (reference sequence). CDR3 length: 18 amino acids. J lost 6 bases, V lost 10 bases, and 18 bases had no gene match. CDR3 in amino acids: CATQSRSRTSGGANEQFF. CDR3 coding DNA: TGTGCCACTCAGTCTAGGTCAAGAACTAGCGGGGGGGCCAATGAGCAGTTCTTC.

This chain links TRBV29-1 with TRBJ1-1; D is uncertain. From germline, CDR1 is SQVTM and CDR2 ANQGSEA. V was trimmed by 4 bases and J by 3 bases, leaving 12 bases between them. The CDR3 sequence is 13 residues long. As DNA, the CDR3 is TGCAGCGTTGGAGGGCCTGGGTACACTGAAGCTTTCTTT. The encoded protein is CSVGGPGYTEAFF. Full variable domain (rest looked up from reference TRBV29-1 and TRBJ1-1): SAVISQKPSRDICQRGTSLTIQCQVDSQVTMMFWYRQQPGQSLTLIATANQGSEATYESGFVIDKFPISRPNLTFSTLTVSNMSPEDSSIYLCSVGGPGYTEAFFGQGTRLTVV.

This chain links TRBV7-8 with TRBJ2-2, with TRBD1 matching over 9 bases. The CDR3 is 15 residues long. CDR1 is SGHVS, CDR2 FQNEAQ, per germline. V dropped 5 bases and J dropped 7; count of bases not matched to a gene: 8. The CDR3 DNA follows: TGTGCCAGCAGCCCACGGGGACAGGGTGGCGGGGAGCTGTTTTTT. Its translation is CASSPRGQGGGELFF.

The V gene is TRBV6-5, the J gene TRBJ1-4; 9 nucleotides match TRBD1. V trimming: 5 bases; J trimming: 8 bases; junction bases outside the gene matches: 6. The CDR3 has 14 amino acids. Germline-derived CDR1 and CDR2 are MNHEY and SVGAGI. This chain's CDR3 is CASSLQGAKEKLFF. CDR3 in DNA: TGTGCCAGCAGTCTACAGGGGGCGAAGGAAAAACTGTTTTTT.

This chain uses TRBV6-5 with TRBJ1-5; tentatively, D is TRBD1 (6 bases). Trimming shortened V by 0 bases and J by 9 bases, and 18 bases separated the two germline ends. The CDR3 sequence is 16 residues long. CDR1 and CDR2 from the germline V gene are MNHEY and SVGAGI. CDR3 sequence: CASSYSGTPGGSPQHF. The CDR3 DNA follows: TGTGCCAGCAGTTACTCGGGGACACCCGGCGGTTCGCCCCAGCATTTT.